The clone carrying this TCR beta chain was seen at least ten times. The V gene's germline CDR1 is SGHNT and CDR2 YYREEE (reference sequence). CDR3 length equals 16 residues. Between the trimmed V and J ends, which lost 9 bases and 2 bases, there was a span of 20 bases. Documented time point: sample taken at primary tumor resection. These data originate in a study of spatial heterogeneity in lung cancer. TCRdb re-derived calls from the 5' RACE reads in MiXCR, one entry per CDR3 protein. The table records more than 30,000 distinct CDR3 sequences, more than 4.5% of them present only once. This TCR was recovered from a female donor with early-stage non-small cell lung cancer. This specimen consisted of PBMCs, obtained at surgery. This rearrangement joins TRBV5-4 to TRBJ2-2; D may correspond to TRBD1 or TRBD2 (6 bases each). Here the CDR3 reads CATSSPGAANTGELFF. The CDR3 region has the DNA TGTGCCACATCGAGCCCGGGGGCGGCAAACACCGGGGAGCTGTTTTTT. Based on the CDR3 plus reference TRBV5-4 and TRBJ2-2, the full variable domain is ETGVTQSPTHLIKTRGQQVTLRCSSQSGHNTVSWYQQALGQGPQFIFQYYREEENGRGNFPPRFSGLQFPNYSSELNVNALELDDSALYLCATSSPGAANTGELFFGEGSRLTVL.